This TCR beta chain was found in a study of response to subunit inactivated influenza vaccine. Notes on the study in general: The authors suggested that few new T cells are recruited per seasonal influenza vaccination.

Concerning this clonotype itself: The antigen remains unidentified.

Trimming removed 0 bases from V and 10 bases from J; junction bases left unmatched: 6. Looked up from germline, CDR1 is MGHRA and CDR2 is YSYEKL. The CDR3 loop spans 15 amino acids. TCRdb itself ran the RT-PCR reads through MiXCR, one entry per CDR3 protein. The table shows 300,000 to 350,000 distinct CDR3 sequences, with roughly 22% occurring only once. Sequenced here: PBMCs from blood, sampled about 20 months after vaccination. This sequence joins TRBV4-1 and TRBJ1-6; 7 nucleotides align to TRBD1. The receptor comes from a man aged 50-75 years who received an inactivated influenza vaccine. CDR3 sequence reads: CASSQETRGQSPLHF. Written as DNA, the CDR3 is TGCGCCAGCAGCCAAGAGACTAGGGGGCAATCACCCCTCCACTTT.